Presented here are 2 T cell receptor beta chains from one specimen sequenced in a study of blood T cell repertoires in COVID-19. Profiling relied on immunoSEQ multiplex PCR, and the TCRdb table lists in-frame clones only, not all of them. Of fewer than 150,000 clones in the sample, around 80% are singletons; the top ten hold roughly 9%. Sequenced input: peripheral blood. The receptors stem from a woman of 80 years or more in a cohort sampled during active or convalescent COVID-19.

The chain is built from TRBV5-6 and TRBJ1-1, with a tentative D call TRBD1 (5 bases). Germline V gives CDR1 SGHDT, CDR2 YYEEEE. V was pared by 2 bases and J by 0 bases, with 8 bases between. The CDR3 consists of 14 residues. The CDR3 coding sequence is TGTGCCAGCAGCTTAGGGGCACTGAACACTGAAGCTTTCTTT. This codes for CASSLGALNTEAFF.

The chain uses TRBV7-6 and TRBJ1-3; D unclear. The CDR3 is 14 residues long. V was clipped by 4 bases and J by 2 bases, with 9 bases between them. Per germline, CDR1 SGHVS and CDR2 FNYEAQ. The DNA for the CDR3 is TGTGCCAGCAGCTCGGACTTAACTGGAAACACCATATATTTT. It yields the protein CASSSDLTGNTIYF.